This TCR beta chain came from a study of blood T cell repertoires in COVID-19. The V end lost 0 bases, the J end lost 9 bases, and 18 bases lay between the germline ends. CDR3 length: 15 residues. Germline V gene data show CDR1 as SGHRS and CDR2 as YFSETQ. Produced via immunoSEQ multiplex PCR; TCRdb's table is partial and in-frame only. The table has approximately 200,000 clones, about 83% seen once; the top ten hold 7% to 10%. The sequenced material came from PBMCs or T cells enriched from blood (not recorded which). The J gene is TRBJ1-2, the V gene TRBV5-1, with D tentatively TRBD1 (5 bases). The receptor was derived from a woman in her thirties who had recovered from COVID-19. CDR3 amino acids: CASSLDGGGVSSYTF. In DNA form, the CDR3 reads TGCGCCAGCAGCTTGGATGGCGGGGGAGTTTCTAGCTACACCTTC.